This TCR beta chain came from a study of OX40 agonist ivuxolimab in advanced cancers. CDR3 size: 17 residues. CDR1 and CDR2 (germline): PRHDT, FYEKMQ (reference sequence). V dropped 4 bases and J dropped 3; count of bases not matched to a gene: 13. Produced via immunoSEQ multiplex PCR; TCRdb's table is partial and in-frame only. The sample lists some 80,000 clones, 80% to 95% occurring once. The V and J genes are TRBV13 and TRBJ2-7; 9 nucleotides agree with TRBD2. This sequence was found in an adult with an advanced solid tumor such as melanoma, head and neck, liver or kidney cancer. This specimen consisted of CD4+ or CD8+ T cells sorted from blood, obtained in a trial of the OX40 agonist ivuxolimab. The CDR3 spells CASSSLGQRGAYYEQYF. CDR3 in DNA: TGTGCCAGCAGCTCCCTGGGGCAGCGGGGGGCCTACTACGAGCAGTACTTC.